This is a list of T cell receptor beta chains from one sample in a study of beta chain features in type 1 diabetes. The data were produced by immunoSEQ multiplex PCR, yet TCRdb's version contains in-frame clones alone and is incomplete. The sample carries 300,000 to 400,000 clones, roughly 8.8% recorded once. Input material: central memory CD4+ T cells from blood. These receptors all come from a man aged 25-40 years with type 1 diabetes. Both conserved end residues are part of each CDR3. Each record gives: V gene, CDR3 protein.

V gene: TRBV12-5
CDR3 protein: CASGPGTSRSETQYF

V gene: TRBV9
CDR3 protein: CASSVGEHTQYF

V gene: TRBV6-5
CDR3 protein: CASSRQGARTDTQYF

V gene: TRBV5-5
CDR3 protein: CASSPGYSYEQYF

V gene: TRBV10-3
CDR3 protein: CAISEGLAGVSYEQYF

V gene: TRBV9
CDR3 protein: CASSVSSTGTTPYEQYF

V gene: TRBV4-3
CDR3 protein: CASESWTGGGYEQYF

V gene: TRBV20-1
CDR3 protein: CRVGGRTEAFF

V gene: TRBV6-6
CDR3 protein: CASSWQSNQPQHF

V gene: TRBV9
CDR3 protein: CASSVAGRVVNQPQHF

V gene: TRBV5-1
CDR3 protein: CASSPRDREANEQFF

V gene: TRBV7-9
CDR3 protein: CASSLREINNEQFF

V gene: TRBV7-2
CDR3 protein: CASSPTGDYGYTF

V gene: TRBV15
CDR3 protein: CATSRSTLVETQYF

V gene: TRBV14
CDR3 protein: CASRRDRANTEAFF

V gene: TRBV5-1
CDR3 protein: CASSLTTGDYEQYF

V gene: TRBV5-6
CDR3 protein: CASRPMTGANTGELFF

V gene: TRBV10-3
CDR3 protein: CAISQDRGGYEQYF

V gene: TRBV28
CDR3 protein: CASSSSPAQPQHF

V gene: TRBV5-1
CDR3 protein: CASSLVGTDTGELFF

V gene: TRBV4-3
CDR3 protein: CASSQNRGTNEKLFF

V gene: TRBV7-8
CDR3 protein: CASSSTGTEGNTIYF

V gene: TRBV6-6
CDR3 protein: CASSYSTGTYGYIF

V gene: TRBV7-2
CDR3 protein: CASSLVGEQFF

V gene: TRBV5-1
CDR3 protein: CASSLGLLAYNEQFF

V gene: TRBV30
CDR3 protein: CAWRGQGLGTGELFF

V gene: TRBV5-4
CDR3 protein: CASSLERRAGGELFF

V gene: TRBV11-3
CDR3 protein: CASSRGKGGSSPLHF

V gene: TRBV11-2
CDR3 protein: CASSLGTSGGARYEQYF

V gene: TRBV5-6
CDR3 protein: CASSPAAGGTGELFF

V gene: TRBV27
CDR3 protein: CASSLLPGNTEAFF

V gene: TRBV6-5
CDR3 protein: CASSYSAGRYEQYF

V gene: TRBV18
CDR3 protein: CASSFTDSYNSPLHF

V gene: TRBV7-2
CDR3 protein: CASSFSGGPDTQYF

V gene: TRBV29-1
CDR3 protein: CSVYGGQVLTSTDTQYF

V gene: TRBV6-6
CDR3 protein: CASGAGGESPLHF

V gene: TRBV7-2
CDR3 protein: CASRAGQGDYEQYF

V gene: TRBV5-1
CDR3 protein: CASTRTSNTGELFF

V gene: TRBV28
CDR3 protein: CASSFLGPTDNEQFF

V gene: TRBV6-5
CDR3 protein: CASRTPGETQYF

V gene: TRBV10-3
CDR3 protein: CAISDQNGGTYEQYF

V gene: TRBV29-1
CDR3 protein: CSVTAGNIQYF

V gene: TRBV12-5
CDR3 protein: CASSGGTDTQYF

V gene: TRBV4-2
CDR3 protein: CASSQRSGTENTGELFF

V gene: TRBV5-4
CDR3 protein: CASSTRLVYNTDTQYF

V gene: TRBV11-2
CDR3 protein: CASSLIHRGSYEQYF

V gene: TRBV4-1
CDR3 protein: CASSQDLGSGNQPQHF

V gene: TRBV2
CDR3 protein: CASRTVISTSYEQYF

V gene: TRBV29-1
CDR3 protein: CSVADTGQGESQPQHF

V gene: TRBV7-2
CDR3 protein: CASSLGLAGTDEQFF

V gene: TRBV7-2
CDR3 protein: CASSLDGRDYTF

V gene: TRBV7-2
CDR3 protein: CASSFLLDSPLHF

V gene: TRBV4-1
CDR3 protein: CASSGDRGYGYTF

V gene: TRBV30
CDR3 protein: CAGGRSYGYTF

V gene: TRBV7-9
CDR3 protein: CASSERSGENSYEQYF

V gene: TRBV6-5
CDR3 protein: CASSGQGGNEQYF

V gene: TRBV7-2
CDR3 protein: CASSSTGGGSGANVLTF